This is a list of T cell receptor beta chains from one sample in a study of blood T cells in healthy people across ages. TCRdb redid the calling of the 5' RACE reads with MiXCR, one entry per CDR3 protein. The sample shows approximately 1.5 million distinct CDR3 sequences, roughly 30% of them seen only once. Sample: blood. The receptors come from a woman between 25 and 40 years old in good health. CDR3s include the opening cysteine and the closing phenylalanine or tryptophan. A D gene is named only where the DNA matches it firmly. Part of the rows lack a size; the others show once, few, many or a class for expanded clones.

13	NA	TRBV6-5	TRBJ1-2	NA	TGTGCCAGCAGTTACAGGGGACCTACGGGCTACACCTTC	CASSYRGPTGYTF
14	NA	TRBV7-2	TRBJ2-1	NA	TGTGCCAGCAGCTTCCAGGGCTATGGTAATGAGCAGTTCTTC	CASSFQGYGNEQFF
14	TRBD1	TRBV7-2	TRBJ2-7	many	TGTGCCAGCAGCTTCGTCAGGGGGCAGGGCGAGCAGTACTTC	CASSFVRGQGEQYF
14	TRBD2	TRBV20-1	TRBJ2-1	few	TGCAGTGCTACCCCTAGCGGACCACGGAATGAGCAGTTCTTC	CSATPSGPRNEQFF
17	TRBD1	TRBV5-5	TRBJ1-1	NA	TGTGCCAGCAGCTTGGGAGACAGGGGGACCATGAACACTGAAGCTTTCTTT	CASSLGDRGTMNTEAFF
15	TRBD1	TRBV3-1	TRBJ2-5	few	TGTGCCAGCAGCCATTGGACAGGAGCTCAAGAGACCCAGTACTTC	CASSHWTGAQETQYF
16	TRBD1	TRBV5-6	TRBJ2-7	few	TGTGCCAGCAGCCCGCTGCCCGGACAGGAGGCCTACGAGCAGTACTTC	CASSPLPGQEAYEQYF
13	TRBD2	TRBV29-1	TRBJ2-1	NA	TGCGGCGCCTGGACTAGCGGATACAATGAACAGTTCTTC	CGAWTSGYNEQFF
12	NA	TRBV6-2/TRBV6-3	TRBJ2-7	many	TGTGCCAGCAGGGGCTCGACCTACGAGCAGTACTTC	CASRGSTYEQYF
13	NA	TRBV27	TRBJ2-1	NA	TGTGCCAGCAGTTGGGAGTGGGGCAATGAGCAGTTCTTC	CASSWEWGNEQFF
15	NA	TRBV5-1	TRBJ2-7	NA	TGCGCCAGCAGCTTGTCCGGGGATAATTTCGACGAGCAGTACTTC	CASSLSGDNFDEQYF
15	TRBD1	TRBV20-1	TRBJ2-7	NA	TGCAGTGCTAGTTCTAGCAGGGGGCCGTACAATGAGCAGTACTTC	CSASSSRGPYNEQYF
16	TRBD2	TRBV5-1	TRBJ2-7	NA	TGCGCCAGCAGCCCTCCCGCGGCGGGGGTAACCTACGAGCAGTACTTC	CASSPPAAGVTYEQYF
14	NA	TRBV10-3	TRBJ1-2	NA	TGTGCCATCAGTGAGGACGTTAGTTCAGGGGGCTACACCTTC	CAISEDVSSGGYTF
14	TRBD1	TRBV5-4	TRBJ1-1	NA	TGTGCCAGCAAGATGACAGGGGAGAACACTGAAGCTTTCTTT	CASKMTGENTEAFF
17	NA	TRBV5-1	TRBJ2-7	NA	TGCGCCAGCGCCCGATCTGGGCCGCGAAAGAGCTCCTACGAGCAGTACTTC	CASARSGPRKSSYEQYF
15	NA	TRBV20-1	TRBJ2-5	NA	TGCAGTGCCAACAAGAGGGGTAGGGGGCAAGAGACCCAGTACTTC	CSANKRGRGQETQYF
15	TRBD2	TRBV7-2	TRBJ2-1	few	TGTGCCAGCAGCCTCCAGGCGGGAGATGCATATGAGCAGTTCTTC	CASSLQAGDAYEQFF
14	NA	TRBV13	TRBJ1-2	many	TGTGCCAGCAGGGGTATCCTCCAGGGTGATGGCTACACCTTC	CASRGILQGDGYTF
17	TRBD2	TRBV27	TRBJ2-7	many	TGTGCCAGCGCCCCACTCCCCGCGGGAGACTCTGGGTACGAGCAGTACTTC	CASAPLPAGDSGYEQYF
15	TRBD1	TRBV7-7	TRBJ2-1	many	TGTGCCAGCAGCTTAGCGGGGACAGGGGCTTTCGAGCAGTTCTTC	CASSLAGTGAFEQFF
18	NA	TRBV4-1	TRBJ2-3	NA	TGCGCCAGCAGCCCCACTGGTTCTTGGAGCGGGTCAACAGATACGCAGTATTTT	CASSPTGSWSGSTDTQYF
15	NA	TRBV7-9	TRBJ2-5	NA	TGTGCCAGCAGCCCCCGGCGGCAGAGCCAAGAGACCCAGTACTTC	CASSPRRQSQETQYF
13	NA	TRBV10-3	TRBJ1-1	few	TGTGCCATCAACGTCGGACAGAACACTGAAGCTTTCTTT	CAINVGQNTEAFF
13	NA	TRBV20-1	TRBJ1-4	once	TGCAGTGCTATCACAGGGTCCGGTGAAAAACTGTTTTTT	CSAITGSGEKLFF
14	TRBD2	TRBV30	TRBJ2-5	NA	TGTGCCTCCCACCTAGCGGGGGGCCGGGAGACCCAGTACTTC	CASHLAGGRETQYF
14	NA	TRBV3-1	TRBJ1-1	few	TGTGCCAGCAGGAACCTTCCGGGACTGAGTGAAGCTTTCTTT	CASRNLPGLSEAFF
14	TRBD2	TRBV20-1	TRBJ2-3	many	TGCAGTGCACTACTAGCGGGAGGAAAAATGACGCAGTATTTT	CSALLAGGKMTQYF
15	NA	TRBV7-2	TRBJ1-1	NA	TGTGCCAGCAGCTTATTCCCAGGAGGGAACACTGAAGCTTTCTTT	CASSLFPGGNTEAFF
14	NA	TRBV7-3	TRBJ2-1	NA	TGTGCCAGCAGCTCCGTGGGGTCTAGCAATGAGCAGTTCTTC	CASSSVGSSNEQFF
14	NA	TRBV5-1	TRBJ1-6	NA	TGCGCCAGCAGCTTGGGAGACAACACTTCACCCCTCCACTTT	CASSLGDNTSPLHF
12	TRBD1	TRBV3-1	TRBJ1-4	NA	TGTGCCAGCAGCCAGACAGGGAAAGGACTGTTTTTT	CASSQTGKGLFF
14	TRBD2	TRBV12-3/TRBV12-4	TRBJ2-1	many	TGTGCCAGCAGGTCGACTAGCGAGGGTAATGAGCAGTTCTTC	CASRSTSEGNEQFF
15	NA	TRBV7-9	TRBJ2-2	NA	TGTGCCAGCAGCTTACGGCGGGAGAACACCGGGGAGCTGTTTTTT	CASSLRRENTGELFF
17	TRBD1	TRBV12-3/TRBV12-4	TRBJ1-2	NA	TGTGCCAGCAGTTTAGCGCGACAGGGGGTGCTCAACTATGGCTACACCTTC	CASSLARQGVLNYGYTF